Included here is one TCR beta chain sequence, with context. The data originate from a study of shared T cell receptors in the human thymus. Assay used: immunoSEQ multiplex PCR; TCRdb lists only in-frame clones, some missing. The sample records roughly 560,000 clones, around 78% being singletons. These same records also appear under a second study, on human thymus T cells. That publication notes: Thymic resections from corrective heart surgery supplied the tissue.

The TCR originated in a boy less than two years old with a congenital heart defect. What was sequenced was thymocytes.

The DNA for the CDR3 is TGTGCCAGCAGCTTGGCCGCTTTGAAGGATAGCTGTGGAAACACCATATATTTT. Amino acid sequence: CASSLAALKDSCGNTIYF. The V gene is TRBV5-6, the J gene TRBJ1-3; D remains unclear. Germline CDR1 reads SGHDT; CDR2 reads YYEEEE. The CDR3 runs to 18 residues. The V end was cut by 0 bases, the J end by 3 bases, with 19 bases between.